These T cell receptor beta chains were read from a single sample in a study of CD8+ T cells in alopecia areata. The method was immunoSEQ multiplex PCR; TCRdb's version includes in-frame clones alone and lacks a portion of them. The profile shows 170,000 or so clones, approximately 62% of them singletons. The source was CD4+ T cells sorted from blood, collected at week 0. Every receptor here comes from a human donor with alopecia areata. CDR3s leave out the opening cysteine and the closing phenylalanine or tryptophan. Size is stated for part of the rows, as once, few or many counts, or as a class when the clone is expanded.

j_gene | v_gene | abundance | CDR3aa
NA | TRBV19 | NA | ASSAEQGALTYEQY
TRBJ2-7 | TRBV7-2 | NA | ASSPGLTLRQY
TRBJ2-3 | TRBV2 | NA | ASREGQITDTQY
TRBJ2-7 | TRBV10-3 | NA | AISELRDEQY
TRBJ1-2 | TRBV7-2 | NA | ASSLTGGLNYGYT
TRBJ1-2 | TRBV29-1 | once | SVVRVENYGYT
TRBJ2-1 | TRBV5-6 | NA | ASSLRGSYNEQF
TRBJ1-1 | TRBV29-1 | once | SVSRQMNTEAF
TRBJ2-6 | TRBV10-3 | NA | AISAGANVLT
TRBJ1-1 | TRBV7-3 | NA | ASSSQGQTEAF
TRBJ2-7 | TRBV29-1 | NA | SVAPTVLGEQY
TRBJ2-7 | TRBV11-2 | NA | ASSPRTGAYEQY
TRBJ1-5 | TRBV2 | NA | ASSRRDQPQH
TRBJ1-1 | TRBV30 | NA | AWKAGTGTEAF
TRBJ2-7 | TRBV15 | once | ATSRDTGGGEQY
TRBJ1-5 | TRBV30 | many | AWSVWGGNQPQH
TRBJ1-4 | TRBV29-1 | NA | SVKHEKLF
TRBJ2-7 | TRBV15 | NA | ATSRGAGPYEQY
TRBJ1-4 | TRBV29-1 | NA | SAEEGEKLF
TRBJ1-6 | TRBV10-2 | many | ASSEGLVSPLH
TRBJ2-5 | TRBV10-3 | many | AISELAGSQETQY
TRBJ1-1 | TRBV9 | NA | ASSVSTELNTEAF